What follows are 6 T cell receptor beta chains derived from one specimen sequenced in a study of T-cell memory formation after mild COVID-19. In TCRdb, the 5' RACE reads were re-called with MiXCR into one record per CDR3 protein. Among hundreds of thousands of distinct CDR3 sequences listed, approximately 15% were seen once. The source material was PBMCs or a T cell subset sorted from them (not recorded which). The receptors come from a man in his late teens or twenties who had mild COVID-19 (a few samples of this study predate the infection). Cell type and time point are not known.

V is TRBV11-3 and J is TRBJ2-3; D uncertain. V lost 4 bases and J lost 2, with 10 bases in between. CDR1 and CDR2 (germline): SGHNT, YENEEA. CDR3 length: 14 amino acids. The CDR3 sequence is CASSYDAYTDTQYF. As DNA, the CDR3 is TGTGCCAGCAGCTACGACGCCTACACAGATACGCAGTATTTT.

This clonotype has only a few counts. The chain uses TRBV6-2 or TRBV6-3 and TRBJ2-7; TRBD1 matches at 7 bases. After removal of 2 bases from V and 2 bases from J, the junction contained 6 bases not matched to a gene. Per the germline V gene, CDR1 is MNHEY and CDR2 is SVGEGT. The CDR3 contains 15 residues. The CDR3, as DNA: TGTGCCAGCAGTTACCCGAGGGACAGAACCTACGAGCAGTACTTC. Protein product: CASSYPRDRTYEQYF.

This clonotype was counted at least ten times. The chain joins TRBV12-3 or TRBV12-4 to TRBJ1-5, with TRBD1 matching 7 bases. The CDR3 is 15 residues long. Trimming removed 4 bases from V and 7 bases from J; junction bases left unmatched: 10. The CDR3 region has the DNA TGTGCCAGCAGTTCCAGGGGGGCAGGGTGGCAGCCCCAGCATTTT. Protein product: CASSSRGAGWQPQHF.

This clonotype was recorded a few times. The gene calls are TRBV20-1 and TRBJ1-2; 11 bases map to TRBD1. Unmatched junction bases numbered 11, after V lost 0 bases and J lost 5 bases. This CDR3 has 17 residues. Germline V lookup: CDR1 DFQATT, CDR2 SNEGSKA (reference sequence). The CDR3 DNA follows: TGCAGTGCTAGAGAACGGGACAGGGGGAGAAGAATGTATGGCTACACCTTC. Its translation: CSARERDRGRRMYGYTF.

This clonotype was recorded at least ten times. The gene calls are TRBV7-3 and TRBJ2-1; D possibly corresponds to TRBD1 (5 bases). V lost 4 bases and J lost 6, with 16 bases in between. Germline CDR1 is SGHTA and CDR2 is FQGTGA. CDR3 length: 15 residues. DNA for the CDR3: TGTGCCAGCAGCTCCCGGCAGGGCAGAATCAATGAGCAGTTCTTC. Translated, it gives CASSSRQGRINEQFF. Full variable domain (outside the CDR3, taken from reference TRBV7-3 and TRBJ2-1): GAGVSQTPSNKVTEKGKYVELRCDPISGHTALYWYRQSLGQGPEFLIYFQGTGAADDSGLPNDRFFAVRPEGSVSTLKIQRTERGDSAVYLCASSSRQGRINEQFFGPGTRLTVL.

The chain combines TRBV10-2 with TRBJ2-5; D possibly matches TRBD1 or TRBD2 (5 bases each). Germline loops: CDR1 WSHSY, CDR2 SAAADI. V lost 6 bases, J lost 1 base, and 18 bases lay in between. This CDR3 region has 16 residues. CDR3 amino acids: CASSGAVGGSQETQYF. In DNA, the CDR3 is TGCGCCAGCAGCGGGGCCGTTGGAGGCAGCCAAGAGACCCAGTACTTC.